One sample yielded the 11 T cell receptor beta chains listed below, sequenced in a study of blood T cell repertoires in COVID-19. Clones were sequenced by immunoSEQ multiplex PCR, and TCRdb holds only the in-frame ones, with some missing. The sample yields around 280,000 clones, about nine tenths seen once. Sequencing was done on a sample of peripheral blood. These TCRs come from a woman in her 30s with COVID-19, enrolled during active disease.

The chain recombines TRBV27 with TRBJ2-2, with 12 positions matching TRBD2. Germline CDR1 is MNHEY and CDR2 is SMNVEV (reference sequence). The CDR3 runs to 15 residues. V lost 7 bases, J lost 6 bases, and 6 bases stayed unmatched. The DNA for the CDR3 is TGTGCCAGCAAAGGACTAGCGGGAATACCCGGGGAGCTGTTTTTT. Amino acids: CASKGLAGIPGELFF.

There are a few counts of this clone. The V call is TRBV9, the J call TRBJ1-2; TRBD1 is a possible D gene (6 bases). Trimming stripped 3 bases from V and 4 bases from J, with 16 bases between. Germline-derived CDR1 and CDR2 are SGDLS and YYNGEE. This CDR3 spans 15 amino acids. The CDR3 spells CASSAYRDTRYGYTF. Written as DNA, the CDR3 is TGTGCCAGCAGCGCTTACAGGGACACTCGCTATGGCTACACCTTC.

This clone was observed a handful of times. J is TRBJ2-7 and V is TRBV5-1; D might be TRBD2 (6 bases). The germline V gene encodes CDR1 SGHRS and CDR2 YFSETQ. V gave up 6 bases and J gave up 4 bases, with 17 bases separating them. The CDR3 loop spans 14 amino acids. The chain's CDR3 is CASTFTSTSYEQYF. In DNA, the CDR3 is TGCGCCAGCACCTTTACCTCGACTAGTTACGAGCAGTACTTC.

The rearrangement joins TRBV29-1 to TRBJ2-7; a weak D match, TRBD2 (5 bases). The CDR3 consists of 12 residues. Germline loops: CDR1 SQVTM, CDR2 ANQGSEA. V dropped 2 bases and J dropped 3 bases, with 8 bases sitting between them. CDR3: CSVERGGYEQYF. The DNA of the CDR3 is TGCAGCGTTGAACGTGGAGGCTACGAGCAGTACTTC.

The chain has TRBV15 and TRBJ1-4; 9 bases fit TRBD1. Trimming at V came to 6 bases and at J to 3 bases, leaving 14 bases not matched to a gene. The CDR3 sequence is 18 residues long. CDR1 LNHNV and CDR2 YYDKDF come from the germline V gene (reference sequence). DNA for the CDR3: TGTGCCACCAGAGGAGATCCGGGACAGGGTGGATCTAATGAAAAACTGTTTTTT. Its protein is CATRGDPGQGGSNEKLFF.

The rearrangement links TRBV5-1 to TRBJ2-2; 8 bases fit TRBD1. V trimming: 5 bases; J trimming: 7 bases; junction bases outside the gene matches: 4. Germline CDR1 SGHRS, CDR2 YFSETQ. This CDR3 region has 13 residues. The CDR3 protein is CASRQGADGELFF. The CDR3 DNA reads TGCGCCAGCAGGCAGGGGGCGGACGGGGAGCTGTTTTTT.

The gene calls are TRBV5-1 and TRBJ2-7; TRBD1 matches 7 bases. The V and J ends lost 4 bases and 5 bases, in that order; junction bases with no gene match: 9. Germline values: CDR1 SGHRS, CDR2 YFSETQ. The CDR3 is 14 residues long. CDR3 sequence (DNA): TGCGCCAGCAGCCCCGATCTCACAGGGGACGAGCAGTACTTC. Translating gives CASSPDLTGDEQYF.

This chain links TRBV15 with TRBJ1-5; D ambiguous. Trimming removed 0 bases at V and 6 bases at J, with 9 bases between. The germline V gene encodes CDR1 LNHNV and CDR2 YYDKDF (reference sequence). The CDR3 runs 14 residues. The CDR3 coding sequence is TGTGCCACCAGCAGAGAGGTTTTAGTTCAGCCCCAGCATTTT. This translates into CATSREVLVQPQHF.

The gene calls are TRBV2 and TRBJ1-3, with D perhaps matching TRBD1 (5 bases). V was clipped by 7 bases and J by 4 bases, with 11 bases between them. The CDR3 contains 13 residues. Germline V gene data show CDR1 as SNHLY and CDR2 as FYNNEI. This CDR3 is CASTEQGGNTIYF. CDR3 nucleotides: TGTGCCAGCACGGAGCAGGGAGGAAACACCATATATTTT. The full variable domain, with the rest looked up from reference TRBV2 and TRBJ1-3, is EPEVTQTPSHQVTQMGQEVILRCVPISNHLYFYWYRQILGQKVEFLVSFYNNEISEKSEIFDDQFSVERPDGSNFTLKIRSTKLEDSAMYFCASTEQGGNTIYFGEGSWLTVV.

V gene TRBV11-3 combines with J gene TRBJ2-3, with 8 bases matching TRBD2. CDR3 size: 16 residues. V lost 2 bases and J lost 4; bases outside the gene matches: 8. CDR1 and CDR2 (germline): SGHNT, YENEEA. CDR3 residues: CASSLSSGPPSDTQYF. As DNA, the CDR3 is TGTGCCAGCAGCTTATCTAGCGGGCCTCCGTCAGATACGCAGTATTTT.

The chain carries TRBV28 and TRBJ1-6; no clear D gene. Trimming pared 1 base from V and 11 bases from J, leaving 15 bases between. The CDR3 consists of 15 residues. Germline CDR1 MDHEN, CDR2 SYDVKM. CDR3: CASSLSGQNQAPLHF. The CDR3 DNA reads as TGTGCCAGCAGTTTATCAGGTCAAAACCAGGCACCCCTCCACTTT.